This T cell receptor beta chain was documented in a study of blood T cell repertoires in COVID-19. About the research overall: The analysed material was cDNA or gDNA that came from T cells, B-cell-depleted T cells, or PBMCs.

V shed 6 bases and J shed 0 bases, with 20 bases lying between them. This CDR3 contains 17 residues. Germline CDR1 KGHSH, CDR2 LQKENI. This table comes from immunoSEQ multiplex PCR, and its TCRdb copy is limited to in-frame clones, with some not included. The sample yields hundreds of thousands of clones, 83% seen once. Allocation to cohorts depended on clinical history reported by the participants. People in the exposed group encountered a COVID-19 case within 2 weeks before entering the study. This rearrangement joins TRBV18 to TRBJ1-1; weak D call: TRBD1 (5 bases). The TCR was taken from a middle-aged woman who had been exposed to COVID-19. The sequenced material came from PBMCs or T cells enriched from blood (not recorded which). In nucleotides, the CDR3 is TGTGCCAGCTCGCTCACCGACAGCACTTTTATGAACACTGAAGCTTTCTTT. Amino acid sequence: CASSLTDSTFMNTEAFF. The whole variable domain, remainder taken from reference TRBV18 and TRBJ1-1, is NAGVMQNPRHLVRRRGQEARLRCSPMKGHSHVYWYRQLPEEGLKFMVYLQKENIIDESGMPKERFSAEFPKEGPSILRIQQVVRGDSAAYFCASSLTDSTFMNTEAFFGQGTRLTVV.